Below, 19 T cell receptor beta chains from the same sample are listed, as sequenced in a study of T cell responses to AZD1222 COVID-19 vaccine (dated by TCRdb to 2020 to 2022). Library preparation used the immunoSEQ multiplex PCR assay. Drawn from immuneACCESS, this table holds only the in-frame rearrangements with V and J called that TCRdb kept. Clones are partly lost; checked studies trace under half to an unresolved V gene and leave the rest unexplained. The sample includes 150,000 to 200,000 clones, with 90% to 95% observed a single time. The top ten clonotypes cover approximately 4.6% of the sample. The time point label of this sample denotes: about 28 days (+/-7) after the second vaccine dose. Sequences were derived from peripheral blood, sampled 28 days after the second AZD1222 dose. These receptor sequences come from an adult who received the AZD1222 COVID-19 vaccine.

J is TRBJ2-5 and V is TRBV2; D possibly corresponds to TRBD2 (6 bases). The V gene's germline CDR1 is SNHLY and CDR2 FYNNEI. The CDR3 loop spans 16 amino acids. Trimming removed 2 bases at V and 7 bases at J, with 20 bases between. In nucleotides, the CDR3 is TGTGCCAGCAGTGAATTGCGGACATCATCCGGGGGGACCCAGTACTTC. It is translated as CASSELRTSSGGTQYF.

The chain combines TRBV5-1 with TRBJ1-2; 8 bases are shared with TRBD1. The ends lost 5 bases at V and 8 bases at J; junction bases unmatched: 8. CDR3 length equals 13 residues. Germline CDR1 is SGHRS and CDR2 is YFSETQ. The CDR3 nucleotides are TGCGCCAGCAGTTTCGGACAGGGAGGGGGCTACACCTTC. Its protein is CASSFGQGGGYTF.

The rearrangement uses TRBV19 and TRBJ2-7; the D gene is possibly TRBD1 (5 bases). Germline CDR1 LNHDA, CDR2 SQIVND (reference sequence). This CDR3 region has 18 residues. Trimming cost V 4 bases and J 5 bases, with 27 bases left between them. Here the CDR3 reads CASSTSFARKRKGDEQYF. The CDR3 DNA is TGTGCCAGTAGTACCTCCTTCGCGCGCAAGAGGAAAGGGGACGAGCAGTACTTC.

The genes are TRBV6-5 and TRBJ2-1; D remains unclear. Looked up from germline, CDR1 is MNHEY and CDR2 is SVGAGI. Trimming pared 0 bases from V and 8 bases from J, leaving 14 bases between. CDR3 length: 15 amino acids. CDR3 DNA: TGTGCCAGCAGTTACTCAACCCACCAGGACCATGAGCAGTTCTTC. This sequence encodes CASSYSTHQDHEQFF.

The genes are TRBV5-1 and TRBJ1-1, with D maybe TRBD1 (5 bases). Germline assignment: CDR1 SGHRS and CDR2 YFSETQ. Trimming removed 0 bases from V and 4 bases from J, with 16 bases in between. This CDR3 is 16 amino acids long. The CDR3, as DNA: TGCGCCAGCAGCTTGGAGCCGGGCAGGGTCAGCACTGAAGCTTTCTTT. Translated, it gives CASSLEPGRVSTEAFF.

In its sample, this clone was seen once. The CDR3 region is CASSLRDRGWKTQYF. CDR3 nucleotide sequence: TGTGCCAGCAGTTTAAGGGACAGGGGATGGAAGACCCAGTACTTC. J is TRBJ2-5 and V is TRBV28; 10 nucleotides align to TRBD1. J was trimmed by 6 bases and V by 2 bases; bases with no gene match: 6. Germline V gene lookup returns CDR1 MDHEN and CDR2 SYDVKM. The CDR3 has 15 amino acids.

The rearrangement uses TRBV5-4 and TRBJ1-6; no reliable D call. Germline-derived CDR1 and CDR2 are SGHNT and YYREEE (reference sequence). The CDR3 is 13 amino acids. V lost 4 bases to trimming and J lost 5 bases, with 7 bases between them. The CDR3 here is CASSGKNNSPLHF. CDR3 DNA: TGTGCCAGCAGCGGAAAGAATAATTCACCCCTCCACTTT.

The chain couples TRBV28 to TRBJ1-5; weak D call: TRBD1 (5 bases). Trimming removed 3 bases from V and 7 bases from J, with 13 bases in between. The CDR3 is made up of 14 amino acids. Germline V gives CDR1 MDHEN, CDR2 SYDVKM. CDR3 nucleotides: TGTGCCAGCAGTTTGGGGCAGAATATCCAGCCCCAGCATTTT. Protein: CASSLGQNIQPQHF. Together with reference TRBV28 and TRBJ1-5, the CDR3 gives the full variable domain: DVKVTQSSRYLVKRTGEKVFLECVQDMDHENMFWYRQDPGLGLRLIYFSYDVKMKEKGDIPEGYSVSREKKERFSLILESASTNQTSMYLCASSLGQNIQPQHFGDGTRLSIL.

The rearrangement uses TRBV27 and TRBJ1-2, with D possibly matching TRBD1 (5 bases). Trimming shortened V by 4 bases and J by 4 bases, and 13 bases separated the two germline ends. The CDR3 totals 14 residues. CDR1 MNHEY and CDR2 SMNVEV come from the germline V gene (reference sequence). The CDR3 nucleotides read TGTGCCAGCAGTTCTCGGGGCAGGACCTATGGCTACACCTTC. The encoded protein is CASSSRGRTYGYTF.

As DNA, the CDR3 is TGTGCCAGCAGCCCACAAAGGCGGGAGTGGACCTACAATGAGCAGTTCTTC. Residues: CASSPQRREWTYNEQFF. The chain joins TRBV7-3 to TRBJ2-1; TRBD2 agrees at 7 bases. Germline CDR1 and CDR2: SGHTA and FQGTGA. The CDR3 has 17 residues. V gave up 5 bases and J gave up 2 bases; unmatched junction bases: 12.

The chain is built from TRBV20-1 and TRBJ2-7; unclear D gene. The V end lost 5 bases, the J end lost 2 bases, and 1 base lay between the germline ends. Germline values: CDR1 DFQATT, CDR2 SNEGSKA (reference sequence). CDR3 length: 9 amino acids. Here the CDR3 DNA reads TGCAGTGCTCCCTACGAGCAGTACTTC. Translated, it gives CSAPYEQYF.

This chain uses TRBV30 with TRBJ1-3; a weak D match, TRBD1 (5 bases). Germline CDR1 GTSNPN, CDR2 SVGIG (reference sequence). Trimming left V 4 bases short and J 4 bases short, with 5 bases between. The CDR3 consists of 11 residues. The CDR3 loop is CAWTGGNTIYF. CDR3 nucleotide sequence: TGTGCCTGGACAGGGGGAAACACCATATATTTT.

The V gene is TRBV19, the J gene TRBJ1-5, with D perhaps TRBD1 (6 bases). The V and J ends lost 8 bases and 7 bases respectively, with 12 bases between them. Germline V gives CDR1 LNHDA, CDR2 SQIVND (reference sequence). There are 12 residues in the CDR3. The CDR3, as DNA: TGTGCCAGTGGGGGGCGGAGCCAGCCCCAGCATTTT. This codes for CASGGRSQPQHF.

V usage is TRBV7-2 and J usage is TRBJ1-2; D remains unclear. The CDR3 spans 17 residues. V gave up 2 bases and J gave up 0 bases, with 16 bases separating them. CDR1 SGHTA and CDR2 FQGNSA come from the germline V gene. CDR3 nucleotides: TGTGCCAGCAGCTTAAATTTGCCGCAGCCACCTAACTATGGCTACACCTTC. Its protein product is CASSLNLPQPPNYGYTF.

The rearrangement uses TRBV9 and TRBJ1-3, with D unresolved. Trimming took 0 bases from V and 4 from J, leaving 11 bases between them. There are 15 residues in the CDR3. Germline CDR1 reads SGDLS; CDR2 reads YYNGEE. This chain's CDR3 is CASSVGSGSGNTIYF. CDR3 nucleotides: TGTGCCAGCAGCGTAGGGTCCGGTTCGGGAAACACCATATATTTT.

This chain connects TRBV28 to TRBJ2-1; 10 bases fit TRBD2. V shed 5 bases, J shed 9 bases, and the junction held 4 bases outside the gene matches. Germline CDR1 MDHEN, CDR2 SYDVKM. There are 13 residues in the CDR3. CDR3 residues: CASSLTSGVEQFF. The CDR3 DNA is TGTGCCAGCAGTCTCACTAGCGGGGTTGAGCAGTTCTTC.

With regard to this clone: The same CDR3 can be traced to other DNA sequences in this sample. This sequence joins TRBV7-8 and TRBJ2-5; TRBD1 matches at 7 bases. The germline CDR1 and CDR2 sequences are SGHVS and FQNEAQ. CDR3 size: 14 residues. V lost 1 base and J lost 7; bases outside the gene matches: 6. The CDR3 DNA reads as TGTGCCAGCAGCTTAGAGGGGGCTCGGGGGACCCAGTACTTC. It translates to CASSLEGARGTQYF.

The V and J genes are TRBV5-1 and TRBJ1-4; 10 nucleotides match TRBD1. In germline, CDR1 is SGHRS, CDR2 YFSETQ. V was pared by 4 bases and J by 6 bases, with 12 bases of the junction left unmatched. The CDR3 runs to 17 residues. CDR3 protein: CASSNVPGQGRDEKLFF. The CDR3 DNA reads TGCGCCAGCAGCAACGTCCCGGGACAGGGGAGGGATGAAAAACTGTTTTTT.

The chain joins TRBV5-4 to TRBJ2-5; 11 bases are shared with TRBD2. Germline-derived CDR1 and CDR2 are SGHNT and YYREEE (reference sequence). CDR3 size: 15 residues. Unmatched junction bases numbered 6, after V lost 4 bases and J lost 4 bases. CDR3 DNA: TGTGCCAGCAGCCCTTTAGCGGGAGGGGCAGAGACCCAGTACTTC. Translation gives CASSPLAGGAETQYF.